This T cell receptor (beta chain) was obtained from a study of T cell responses to AZD1222 COVID-19 vaccine. Study-level points and caveats: At 160-218 and 743-854, vaccine-associated CD4 TCRs were dominant, and they spanned spike.

V was trimmed by 5 bases and J by 5 bases, leaving 18 bases between them. The CDR3 has 16 amino acids. The V gene's germline CDR1 is SGHTA and CDR2 FQGNSA. The assay was immunoSEQ multiplex PCR, and TCRdb's table has in-frame clones only and misses some. The top ten clones hold 0.95% to 1.5% of a sample with approximately 100,000 clones, roughly 90% of them seen once. With regard to this clone: Its antigen remains unknown.

The sequencing used peripheral blood, collected on day 0 of AZD1222 vaccination. The V gene is TRBV7-2, the J gene TRBJ1-4; weak D call: TRBD1 (6 bases). This receptor was identified in an adult in good health. CDR3 DNA: TGTGCCAGCAGCCCTATAACAGGGACCGGCAATGAAAAACTGTTTTTT. Protein: CASSPITGTGNEKLFF.